This T cell receptor (beta chain) came from a study of T cells in Graves' hyperthyroidism and ophthalmopathy. Study details: Peripheral blood was drawn at first diagnosis, prior to all treatment.

Exclusion of patients followed from uncontrolled infection, other autoimmune disease, pregnancy or lactation. PBMCs were obtained from approximately 10 ml fresh peripheral blood. What was amplified from RNA transcripts were TCR beta CDR3 regions. TCR CDR3 underwent first-round RT-PCR with the HTBI primer set. TCRdb independently ran MiXCR on the multiplex PCR reads; one entry per CDR3 protein. The table lists 75,000 to 100,000 distinct CDR3 sequences, roughly half of them singletons. The germline V gene encodes CDR1 SGHTA and CDR2 FQGNSA. The CDR3 totals 17 residues. With 1 base removed from V and 3 bases from J, the gap between germline ends came to 18 bases.

The gene calls are TRBV7-2 and TRBJ1-2; tentatively, D is TRBD1 (6 bases). The sequence derives from a middle-aged woman with Graves' hyperthyroidism. The sample was blood. CDR3 coding DNA: TGTGCCAGCAGCTTAGGAGGGGGTCTCTACGAGCACTATGGCTACACCTTC. Its translation: CASSLGGGLYEHYGYTF.